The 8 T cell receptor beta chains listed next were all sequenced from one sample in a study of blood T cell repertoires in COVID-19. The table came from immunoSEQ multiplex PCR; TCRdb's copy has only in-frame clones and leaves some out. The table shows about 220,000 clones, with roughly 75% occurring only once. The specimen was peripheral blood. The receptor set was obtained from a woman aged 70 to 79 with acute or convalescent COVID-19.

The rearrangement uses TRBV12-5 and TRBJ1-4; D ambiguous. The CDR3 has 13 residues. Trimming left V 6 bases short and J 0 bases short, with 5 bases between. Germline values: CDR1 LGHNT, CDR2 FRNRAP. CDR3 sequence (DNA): TGTGCTAGTGGGACTGCAACTAATGAAAAACTGTTTTTT. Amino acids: CASGTATNEKLFF.

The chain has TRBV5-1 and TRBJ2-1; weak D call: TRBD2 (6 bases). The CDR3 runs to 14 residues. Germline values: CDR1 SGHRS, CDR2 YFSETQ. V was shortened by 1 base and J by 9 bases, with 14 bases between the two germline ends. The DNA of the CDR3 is TGCGCCAGCAGCTTGTTTATCGAGGGAGGTGAGCAGTTCTTC. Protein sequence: CASSLFIEGGEQFF.

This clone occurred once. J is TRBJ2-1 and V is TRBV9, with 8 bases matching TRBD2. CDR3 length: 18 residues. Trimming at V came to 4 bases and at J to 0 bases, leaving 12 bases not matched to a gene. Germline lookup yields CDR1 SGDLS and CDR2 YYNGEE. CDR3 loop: CASSQDAGRALSYNEQFF. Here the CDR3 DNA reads TGTGCCAGCAGCCAGGACGCCGGGAGGGCCCTCTCCTACAATGAGCAGTTCTTC.

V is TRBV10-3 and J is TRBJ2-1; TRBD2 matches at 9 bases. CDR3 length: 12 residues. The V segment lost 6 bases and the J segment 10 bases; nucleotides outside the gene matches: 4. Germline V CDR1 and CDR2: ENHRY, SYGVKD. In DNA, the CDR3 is TGTGCCATCAGAGGGACTAGCAGCGAGCAGTTCTTC. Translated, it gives CAIRGTSSEQFF.

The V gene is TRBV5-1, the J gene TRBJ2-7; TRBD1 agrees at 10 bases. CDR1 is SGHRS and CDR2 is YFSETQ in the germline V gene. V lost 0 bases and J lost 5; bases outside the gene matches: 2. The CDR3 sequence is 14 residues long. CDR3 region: CASSLGTGGDEQYV. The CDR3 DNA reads TGCGCCAGCAGCTTGGGGACAGGGGGTGACGAGCAGTACGTC.

The CDR3 DNA is TGTGCCAGCTCAACAACCCGGGACATTAATCAGTACTTC. Translation: CASSTTRDINQYF. The chain employs TRBV18 and TRBJ2-4; TRBD1 might be the D (6 bases). The V end lost 5 bases, the J end lost 12 bases, and 17 bases lay between the germline ends. CDR3 length: 13 amino acids. Germline V CDR1 and CDR2: KGHSH, LQKENI.

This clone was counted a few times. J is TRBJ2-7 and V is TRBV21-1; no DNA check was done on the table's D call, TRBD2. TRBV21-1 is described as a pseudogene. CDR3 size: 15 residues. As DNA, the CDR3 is TGTGCCAGCAGCAAAGGGGGACTAGACCCCTACGAGCAGTACGTC. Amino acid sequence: CASSKGGLDPYEQYV.

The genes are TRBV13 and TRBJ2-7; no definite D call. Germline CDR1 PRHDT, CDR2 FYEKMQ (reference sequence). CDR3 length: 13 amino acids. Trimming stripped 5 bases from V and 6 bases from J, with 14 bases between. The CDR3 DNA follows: TGTGCCAGCAGCCTGATAGTAGGCGGCGAGCAGTACGTC. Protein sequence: CASSLIVGGEQYV.